This entry describes one T cell receptor (beta chain). Its antigen is undetermined. In the PCR, 60 Vbeta and 13 Jbeta primers were used. Only in-frame clones appear in the TCRdb table, and some are missing; sequencing was by immunoSEQ multiplex PCR. The data hold about 200,000 clones, with approximately 86% observed a single time. This specimen comes from a study of cytomegalovirus exposure and HLA in healthy donors. General observations from the study: In vitro checks showed that a few CMV-associated chains really do target CMV antigens. Among immune exposure information, only CMV serostatus was available. Some 150 TCR beta chains were listed as cytomegalovirus-associated.

V was trimmed by 4 bases and J by 5 bases, leaving 17 bases between them. The germline V gene encodes CDR1 MNHNS and CDR2 SASEGT. This CDR3 is built from 15 residues. Source material: PBMCs. This TCR derives from a boy aged 2 to 10 in good health and CMV-seronegative. The chain joins TRBV6-1 to TRBJ1-2, with TRBD1 as a possible D gene (5 bases). For the CDR3, the DNA is TGTGCCAGCAGTGTTGGCTACTACGGGGGATATGGCTACACCTTC. It codes for CASSVGYYGGYGYTF.